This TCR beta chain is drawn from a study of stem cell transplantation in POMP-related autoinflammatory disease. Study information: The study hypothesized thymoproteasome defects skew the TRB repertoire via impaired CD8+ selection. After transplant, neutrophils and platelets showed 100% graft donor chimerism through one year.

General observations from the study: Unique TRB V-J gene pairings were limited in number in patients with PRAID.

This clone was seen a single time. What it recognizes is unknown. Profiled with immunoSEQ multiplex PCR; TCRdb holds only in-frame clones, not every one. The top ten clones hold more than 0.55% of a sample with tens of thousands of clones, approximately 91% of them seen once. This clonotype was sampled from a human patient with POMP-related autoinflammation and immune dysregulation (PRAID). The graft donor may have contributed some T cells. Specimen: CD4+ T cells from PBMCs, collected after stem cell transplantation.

CDR3 protein: CASSDAGQAGGNTIYF. In nucleotides, the CDR3 is TGTGCCAGCAGTGATGCAGGACAAGCCGGTGGAAACACCATATATTTT. The rearrangement links TRBV6-1 to TRBJ1-3, with D perhaps TRBD1 (5 bases). The germline V gene has CDR1 MNHNS and CDR2 SASEGT. V shed 3 bases and J shed 3 bases, with 15 bases lying between them. The CDR3 runs 16 residues.